This T cell receptor (beta chain) is from a study of blood T cell repertoires in COVID-19. Study in general: Italy, Spain and the United States were the sources of the convalescent and acute COVID-19 samples. T cells, B-cell-depleted T cells, or PBMCs provided the cDNA or gDNA that served as material.

Per the authors' pipeline: Reference gene primers were amplified, and this amplification served to estimate nucleated cell counts. Profiling relied on immunoSEQ multiplex PCR, and the TCRdb table lists in-frame clones only, not all of them. V, J and clone size are taken as reported in that table, and D and trimming were inferred from the DNA itself. The sample yields hundreds of thousands of clones, more than 75% seen once. The CDR3 covers 14 residues. Germline V CDR1 and CDR2: MDHEN, SYDVKM. The V gene lost 6 bases and the J gene lost 0 bases, with 9 bases spanning the gap. This study enrolled people aged 18 to 89 from 20 to 25 US geographic areas.

This TCR came from an older woman in a cohort exposed to, infected with or recovered from COVID-19 (not recorded which). Sequencing was carried out using PBMCs or T cells enriched from blood (not recorded which). The chain has TRBV28 and TRBJ1-3; no clear D. The DNA of the CDR3 is TGTGCCAGCAGAACAGATTCCTCTGGAAACACCATATATTTT. Its protein is CASRTDSSGNTIYF.